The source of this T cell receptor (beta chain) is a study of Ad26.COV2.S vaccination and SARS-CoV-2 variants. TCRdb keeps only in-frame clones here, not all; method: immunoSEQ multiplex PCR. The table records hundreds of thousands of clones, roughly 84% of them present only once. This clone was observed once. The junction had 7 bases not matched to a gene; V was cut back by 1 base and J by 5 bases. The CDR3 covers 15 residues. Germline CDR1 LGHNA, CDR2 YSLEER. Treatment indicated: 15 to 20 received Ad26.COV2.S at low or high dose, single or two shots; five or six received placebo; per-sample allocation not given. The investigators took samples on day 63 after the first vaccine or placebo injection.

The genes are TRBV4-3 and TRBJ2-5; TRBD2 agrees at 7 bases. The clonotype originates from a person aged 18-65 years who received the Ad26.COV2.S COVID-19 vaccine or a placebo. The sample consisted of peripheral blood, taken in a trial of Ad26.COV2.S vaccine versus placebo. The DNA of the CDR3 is TGCGCCAGCAGCCAAGGAGCGGGGCGGGGGGAGACCCAGTACTTC. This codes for CASSQGAGRGETQYF.